A selection of T cell receptor beta chains follows, all from one sample in a study of PD-L1 blockade in urothelial cancer. The assay was immunoSEQ multiplex PCR, and TCRdb's table has in-frame clones only and misses some. The sample lists 98,000 or so clones, around 90% occurring once. Sequences were derived from PBMCs, sampled around atezolizumab (anti-PD-L1) treatment. The receptors originated from a man in his sixties with urothelial cancer. Each CDR3 is given with its conserved first and last residue. The D gene is left open where the match is weak. Not all rows give a size; the values are once, few, many and, for expanded clones, a class.

D	length	V	J	size	CDR3	DNA
TRBD1	15	TRBV5-1	TRBJ1-2	-	CASSLGTGESYGYTF	TGCGCCAGCAGCTTGGGGACAGGGGAGAGTTATGGCTACACCTTC
TRBD2	15	TRBV15	TRBJ2-1	-	CATSRFTGLAGEQFF	TGTGCCACCAGCAGATTTACGGGACTAGCGGGTGAGCAGTTCTTC
TRBD1	15	TRBV14	TRBJ2-5	-	CASSQLLTGFETQYF	TGTGCCAGCAGCCAACTCCTGACAGGGTTTGAGACCCAGTACTTC
TRBD1	14	TRBV2	TRBJ1-6	few	CATDSTGANSPLHF	TGTGCCACGGACTCCACAGGGGCCAATTCACCCCTCCACTTT
TRBD1	13	TRBV10-1	TRBJ2-7	few	CASSVTGGFEQYF	TGCGCCAGCAGTGTAACAGGGGGGTTCGAGCAGTACTTC
-	16	TRBV19	TRBJ1-5	few	CASSRASSTSNQPQHF	TGTGCCAGTAGTAGGGCAAGCTCGACCTCCAATCAGCCCCAGCATTTT
-	14	TRBV5-1	TRBJ1-3	-	CASSLETARNTIYF	TGCGCCAGCAGCTTGGAGACAGCCCGAAACACCATATATTTT
TRBD1	15	TRBV6-1	TRBJ1-5	-	CASSTTGTGVQPQHF	TGTGCCAGCAGTACAACCGGGACAGGGGTTCAGCCCCAGCATTTT
-	14	TRBV7-3	TRBJ1-1	-	CASSSGQPYTEAFF	TGTGCCAGCAGCTCCGGACAGCCGTACACTGAAGCTTTCTTT
-	13	TRBV5-1	TRBJ2-7	-	CASSLRPDYEQYF	TGCGCCAGCAGCCTACGTCCCGACTACGAGCAGTACTTC
-	11	TRBV5-4	TRBJ2-3	-	CASSGLGTQYF	TGTGCCAGCAGCGGGCTCGGTACGCAGTATTTT
-	17	TRBV9	TRBJ1-3	few	CASSVADSPPSGNTIYF	TGTGCCAGCAGCGTAGCGGACAGTCCACCCTCTGGAAACACCATATATTTT
TRBD1	13	TRBV30	TRBJ1-6	-	CASSGQGFSPLHF	TGTGCCTCCTCGGGACAGGGGTTTAGTCCCCTCCACTTT
-	14	TRBV7-2	TRBJ2-5	-	CASSFNQGQETQYF	TGTGCCAGCAGCTTTAATCAGGGCCAAGAGACCCAGTACTTC
-	11	TRBV28	TRBJ2-7	-	CASSFRYEQYF	TGTGCCAGCAGTTTTCGCTACGAGCAGTACTTC
-	15	TRBV14	TRBJ2-5	once	CASSQGNWRGETQYF	TGTGCCAGCAGCCAAGGAAATTGGAGAGGGGAGACCCAGTACTTC
-	15	TRBV19	TRBJ2-3	-	CASAEGGLGTDTQYF	TGTGCCAGCGCCGAAGGGGGATTAGGTACAGATACGCAGTATTTT
TRBD1	14	TRBV7-2	TRBJ2-7	-	CASSRTGGSYEQYF	TGTGCCAGCAGTAGGACAGGGGGCTCTTACGAGCAGTACTTC